A selection of T cell receptor beta chains follows, all from one sample in a study of control samples from healthy donors and cancer patients. Some clones are missing from TCRdb's copy, which holds only in-frame ones; the method was immunoSEQ multiplex PCR. Of tens of thousands of clones listed, roughly 91% are singletons. The sample comprised PBMCs. Receptors were obtained from a man aged 45 to 65 with lung cancer. CDR3s include the opening cysteine and the closing phenylalanine or tryptophan. A D gene is named only where the DNA matches it firmly. Clone size is shown for a subset of rows, as once, few, many or a class of expanded clone.

>TRBJ1-3|-|17|-|TRBV18
CASSLFGGENSGNTIYF
TGTGCCAGCTCACTCTTCGGGGGGGAGAACTCTGGAAACACCATATATTTT
>TRBJ1-3|-|13|-|TRBV7-2
CASSRQSGNTIYF
TGTGCCAGCAGCAGACAGTCTGGAAACACCATATATTTT
>TRBJ2-7|TRBD2|15|-|TRBV6-2/TRBV6-3
CASSYSLRGGSEQYF
TGTGCCAGCAGTTACTCGTTGCGGGGGGGAAGCGAGCAGTACTTC
>TRBJ2-7|TRBD1|16|-|TRBV6-9
CASRAGQEPSSYEQYF
TGTGCCAGCAGGGCCGGACAGGAACCCAGCTCCTACGAGCAGTACTTC
>TRBJ1-2|-|11|-|TRBV28
CASRQDYGYTF
TGTGCCAGCCGACAGGACTATGGCTACACCTTC
>TRBJ2-7|-|15|-|TRBV19
CASSKPGGGDYEQYF
TGTGCCAGTAGTAAACCTGGAGGGGGCGATTACGAGCAGTACTTC
>TRBJ2-2|-|14|-|TRBV10-3
CAITSPGSWGELFF
TGTGCCATAACGTCGCCGGGTTCCTGGGGGGAGCTGTTTTTT
>TRBJ2-3|-|16|-|TRBV19
CASSMYFLSPKDTQYF
TGTGCCAGTAGTATGTATTTTCTGTCCCCGAAAGATACGCAGTATTTT
>TRBJ2-5|-|15|once|TRBV19
CASSIASGYQETQYF
TGTGCCAGTAGTATCGCCTCAGGTTACCAAGAGACCCAGTACTTC
>TRBJ1-6|TRBD1|14|-|TRBV6-6
CASSLTGGASPLHF
TGTGCCAGCAGCCTGACAGGGGGCGCTTCACCCCTCCACTTT
>TRBJ2-5|-|15|-|TRBV19
CASSMRRALVETQYF
TGTGCCAGTAGTATGAGGCGCGCGTTAGTGGAGACCCAGTACTTC
>TRBJ1-2|TRBD1|15|-|TRBV19
CASIGTGNGDYGYTF
TGTGCCAGTATCGGGACAGGGAACGGAGACTATGGCTACACCTTC
>TRBJ2-3|TRBD2|16|once|TRBV7-3
CASSPGTSGGADTQYF
TGTGCCAGCAGCCCCGGGACTAGCGGGGGGGCGGATACGCAGTATTTT
>TRBJ1-2|-|14|-|TRBV6-5
CASSYSNANYGYTF
TGTGCCAGCAGTTACTCGAACGCTAACTATGGCTACACCTTC
>TRBJ2-7|-|13|-|TRBV5-6
CASSAEMAYEQYF
TGTGCCAGCAGCGCCGAGATGGCCTACGAGCAGTACTTC
>TRBJ2-2|TRBD2|14|-|TRBV6-6
CASSLAGENGELFF
TGTGCCAGCTCTCTAGCGGGGGAGAACGGGGAGCTGTTTTTT
>TRBJ1-1|-|14|-|TRBV6-6
CASSVGSSGTEAFF
TGTGCCAGCAGTGTAGGATCCTCAGGTACTGAAGCTTTCTTT
>TRBJ2-3|-|14|-|TRBV2
CASTGRRPTDTQYF
TGTGCCAGCACGGGACGACGGCCCACAGATACGCAGTATTTT
>TRBJ1-1|TRBD1|15|-|TRBV5-6
CASSFPGTGNTEAFF
TGTGCCAGCAGCTTCCCCGGGACAGGGAACACTGAAGCTTTCTTT
>TRBJ1-2|TRBD1|15|-|TRBV6-5
CASSPTGGINYGYTF
TGTGCCAGCAGTCCTACAGGGGGAATTAACTATGGCTACACCTTC
>TRBJ1-2|-|12|-|TRBV24-1
CATSDEGYGYTF
TGTGCCACCAGTGATGAGGGATATGGCTACACCTTC
>TRBJ2-3|-|15|-|TRBV6-5
CATRGYGLSTDTQYF
TGTGCCACTAGGGGATACGGGCTTAGCACAGATACGCAGTATTTT
>TRBJ2-7|-|15|-|TRBV4-3
CASSQDHWNSYEQYF
TGCGCCAGCAGCCAAGATCATTGGAACTCCTACGAGCAGTACTTC
>TRBJ1-2|TRBD1|15|-|TRBV7-9
CASSLVGDRGYGYTF
TGTGCCAGCAGCTTAGTGGGGGACAGGGGTTATGGCTACACCTTC
>TRBJ1-5|-|14|-|TRBV19
CASSMATGNQPQHF
TGTGCCAGTAGTATGGCAACAGGGAATCAGCCCCAGCATTTT
>TRBJ2-7|-|16|-|TRBV7-2
CASSPEGRGLSYEQYF
TGTGCCAGCAGCCCCGAGGGCCGGGGGTTATCCTACGAGCAGTACTTC
>TRBJ2-3|-|12|-|TRBV15
CATSLGGDTQYF
TGTGCCACCAGCCTGGGGGGAGATACGCAGTATTTT
>TRBJ1-2|-|14|-|TRBV5-1
CASSLGTANYGYTF
TGCGCCAGCAGCTTGGGGACAGCTAACTATGGCTACACCTTC
>TRBJ1-2|-|14|once|TRBV7-2
CASSLASGRGGYTF
TGTGCCAGCAGCTTAGCCTCAGGGAGAGGTGGCTACACCTTC
>TRBJ2-6|-|16|-|TRBV2
CASTWDQGSGANVLTF
TGTGCCAGCACTTGGGATCAGGGCTCTGGGGCCAACGTCCTGACTTTC
>TRBJ1-1|TRBD1|14|-|TRBV2
CASRDRGMNTEAFF
TGTGCCAGCAGGGACAGGGGCATGAACACTGAAGCTTTCTTT
>TRBJ2-3|TRBD2|13|-|TRBV6-5
CASNAGGPDTQYF
TGTGCCAGCAACGCGGGGGGGCCAGATACGCAGTATTTT
>TRBJ2-1|TRBD1|18|-|TRBV7-9
CASSPRVNDRGFRNEQFF
TGTGCCAGCAGCCCCCGAGTAAACGACAGGGGGTTTCGGAATGAGCAGTTCTTC
>TRBJ1-5|TRBD1|13|once|TRBV18
CASASGGNQPQHF
TGTGCCAGCGCGTCAGGGGGGAATCAGCCCCAGCATTTT
>TRBJ2-3|-|13|-|TRBV7-2
CASSPNPTDTQYF
TGTGCCAGCAGCCCTAACCCTACAGATACGCAGTATTTT
>TRBJ1-5|TRBD1|13|-|TRBV10-1
CASAGQGHQPQHF
TGCGCCAGCGCAGGACAGGGGCATCAGCCCCAGCATTTT
>TRBJ2-5|-|15|-|TRBV7-2
CASSGSGRIEETQYF
TGTGCCAGCAGCGGGTCTGGGAGGATTGAGGAGACCCAGTACTTC
>TRBJ2-1|-|12|-|TRBV4-1
CASSQGRNEQFF
TGCGCCAGCAGCCAAGGCAGGAATGAGCAGTTCTTC
>TRBJ1-5|-|13|few|TRBV27
CASSVHSNQPQHF
TGTGCCAGCAGTGTCCATAGCAATCAGCCCCAGCATTTT
>TRBJ2-2|TRBD2|16|-|TRBV5-1
CASSFSSGENTGELFF
TGCGCCAGCAGCTTTTCTAGCGGGGAAAACACCGGGGAGCTGTTTTTT
>TRBJ1-5|-|20|-|TRBV21-1
CASSIRPPRVGSHSNQPQHF
TGTGCCAGCAGCATACGACCCCCCAGGGTTGGTTCCCATAGCAATCAGCCCCAGCATTTT
>TRBJ1-1|-|16|-|TRBV4-1
CASSQPWASGGTEAFF
TGCGCCAGCAGCCAACCATGGGCGTCTGGGGGAACTGAAGCTTTCTTT
>TRBJ1-3|-|15|once|TRBV5-4
CASSLDPTVGNTIYF
TGTGCCAGCAGCTTGGACCCGACAGTCGGAAACACCATATATTTT
>TRBJ2-7|-|13|few|TRBV7-9
CAGSRTATYEQYF
TGTGCCGGATCAAGGACAGCCACCTACGAGCAGTACTTC
>TRBJ1-6|-|16|-|TRBV4-1
CASSQGWAAYNSPLHF
TGCGCCAGCAGCCAAGGTTGGGCAGCCTATAATTCACCCCTCCACTTT
>TRBJ1-5|-|16|-|TRBV19
CASSILSGANNQPQHF
TGTGCCAGTAGTATTTTATCGGGGGCGAACAATCAGCCCCAGCATTTT
>TRBJ2-3|-|15|-|TRBV19
CASSIDAGLTDTQYF
TGTGCCAGTAGTATAGATGCGGGCCTCACAGATACGCAGTATTTT
>TRBJ1-3|TRBD1|16|-|TRBV4-1
CASSPKTGVAGNTIYF
TGCGCCAGCAGCCCAAAGACAGGGGTGGCGGGAAACACCATATATTTT
>TRBJ2-3|-|16|-|TRBV6-4
CASSPLTGGGTDTQYF
TGTGCCAGCAGTCCCCTGACGGGGGGCGGCACAGATACGCAGTATTTT
>TRBJ2-7|-|14|-|TRBV19
CASSMSGAPYEQYF
TGTGCCAGTAGTATGTCCGGGGCCCCCTACGAGCAGTACTTC
>TRBJ2-2|-|16|once|TRBV10-3
CAISEIDITLTGELFF
TGTGCCATCAGTGAGATCGACATAACACTCACCGGGGAGCTGTTTTTT
>TRBJ2-3|TRBD2|16|-|TRBV28
CASSLPASGSTDTQYF
TGTGCCAGCAGTTTACCAGCTAGCGGCAGCACAGATACGCAGTATTTT
>TRBJ1-3|-|12|-|TRBV19
CASSEIGNTIYF
TGTGCCAGTAGCGAAATTGGAAACACCATATATTTT
>TRBJ2-7|TRBD2|16|-|TRBV5-6
CARSGGLAGVTYEQYF
TGTGCCCGCAGCGGGGGACTAGCGGGGGTAACCTACGAGCAGTACTTC
>TRBJ1-2|TRBD1|14|-|TRBV19
CASTREGGRYGYTF
TGTGCCAGTACCCGGGAAGGGGGCCGGTATGGCTACACCTTC
>TRBJ1-4|-|15|once|TRBV28
CASRAQTVDNEKLFF
TGTGCCAGCAGGGCCCAGACAGTCGACAATGAAAAACTGTTTTTT
>TRBJ2-5|-|15|-|TRBV6-5
CASTGGQRLGETQYF
TGTGCCAGCACCGGGGGGCAGCGGCTGGGGGAGACCCAGTACTTC
>TRBJ1-6|TRBD1|13|-|TRBV3-1/TRBV3-2
CASRRQGNSPLHF
TGTGCCAGCAGAAGACAGGGCAATTCACCCCTCCACTTT